A single sample is the source of the 14 T cell receptor beta chains below, sequenced in a study of human T cells and chemical hapten exposure. TCRdb recomputed calls from the RACE reads with MiXCR, one row per CDR3 protein. The sample carries 300,000 to 450,000 distinct CDR3 sequences, less than 6.5% recorded once. Time point given: pre-sensitization, week 0. Treatment specified: therapeutic diphenylcyclopropenone sensitization with weekly scalp DPC. The sample in question was whole blood, obtained in connection with sensitization to the hapten diphenylcyclopropenone (DPC). These receptors were obtained from a woman aged 50 to 60 with alopecia areata. Some clones in this sample may be carry-over from other donors' samples.

This clonotype appeared once. This could be a read error, since a much larger clone is one nucleotide away. This chain links TRBV20-1 with TRBJ2-3, with TRBD1 matching 7 bases. The CDR3 is made up of 16 amino acids. Germline V gene sequence: CDR1 DFQATT, CDR2 SNEGSKA (reference sequence). Trimming at V came to 2 bases and at J to 4 bases, leaving 12 bases not matched to a gene. CDR3 in amino acids: CSARSRGTDTPDTQYF. The CDR3 DNA reads TGCAGTGCTAGATCGCGAGGGACAGATACACCAGATACGCAGTATTTT.

This clonotype was counted a few times. The V gene is TRBV7-6, the J gene TRBJ1-2; TRBD1 agrees at 7 bases. CDR1 is SGHVS, CDR2 FNYEAQ, per germline. After removal of 0 bases from V and 7 bases from J, the junction contained 8 bases not matched to a gene. The length of the CDR3 is 15 residues. CDR3 sequence: CASSLAHDRAGGYTF. The CDR3 region has the DNA TGTGCCAGCAGCTTAGCCCACGACAGGGCTGGTGGCTACACCTTC.

The chain has TRBV28 and TRBJ1-5, with a possible D match to TRBD1 (6 bases). The CDR3 consists of 16 residues. In germline, CDR1 is MDHEN, CDR2 SYDVKM. Trimming took 6 bases from V and 7 from J, leaving 22 bases between them. CDR3: CASRSPSGAHGQPQHF. In DNA, the CDR3 is TGTGCCAGCAGATCTCCCTCGGGGGCCCACGGACAGCCCCAGCATTTT.

The table lists this clonotype with a few counts. The chain recombines TRBV7-2 with TRBJ2-3; 13 bases line up with TRBD2. Germline values: CDR1 SGHTA, CDR2 FQGNSA. This CDR3 is built from 19 residues. V lost 5 bases, J lost 1 base, and 12 bases stayed unmatched. The CDR3 DNA reads TGTGCCAGCAGCCGGACTAGCGGGAGTTCCTACGTGGGCACAGATACGCAGTATTTT. This codes for CASSRTSGSSYVGTDTQYF.

This clonotype was found many times. The J gene is TRBJ2-2, the V gene TRBV5-1; 7 bases match TRBD2. The CDR3 has 15 residues. The J segment lost 7 bases and the V segment lost 4 bases, leaving 10 bases of the junction unmatched. The germline V gene encodes CDR1 SGHRS and CDR2 YFSETQ. The CDR3 here is CASSDSSGRHGELFF. CDR3 sequence (DNA): TGCGCCAGCAGCGACTCTAGCGGAAGACACGGGGAGCTGTTTTTT. Variable domain in full (rest from reference TRBV5-1 and TRBJ2-2): KAGVTQTPRYLIKTRGQQVTLSCSPISGHRSVSWYQQTPGQGLQFLFEYFSETQRNKGNFPGRFSGRQFSNSRSEMNVSTLELGDSALYLCASSDSSGRHGELFFGEGSRLTVL.

This clonotype was detected many times. The chain links TRBV27 to TRBJ2-3; TRBD2 might be the D (5 bases). This CDR3 has 14 residues. V dropped 5 bases and J dropped 5 bases, with 14 bases sitting between them. Germline V gene lookup returns CDR1 MNHEY and CDR2 SMNVEV (reference sequence). CDR3 bases: TGTGCCAGCAGTCTAACCTTACTAGGAGATACGCAGTATTTT. Protein: CASSLTLLGDTQYF.

This clonotype turned up a few times. CDR3 residues: CASSQVTGQPTYEQYF. CDR3 nucleotide sequence: TGTGCCAGCAGCCAAGTGACAGGACAGCCAACCTACGAGCAGTACTTC. V and J are TRBV6-2 or TRBV6-3 and TRBJ2-7; tentative D call: TRBD1 (6 bases). Germline CDR1 and CDR2: MNHEY and SVGEGT. V was shortened by 6 bases and J by 2 bases, with 20 bases between the two germline ends. The CDR3 sequence is 16 residues long.

This clonotype was found once. A much larger clone differs by one base, so this may be a read error. This rearrangement joins TRBV28 to TRBJ1-1, with D maybe TRBD1 (5 bases). The CDR3 sequence is 11 residues long. The V end lost 8 bases, the J end lost 5 bases, and 9 bases lay between the germline ends. Germline CDR1 and CDR2: MDHEN and SYDVKM. The CDR3 bases are TGTGCCAGCCGTCGACAGACTGAAGCTTTCTTT. Translated, it gives CASRRQTEAFF.

A few counts support this clonotype. V usage is TRBV12-3 or TRBV12-4 and J usage is TRBJ2-2, with 8 bases aligning to TRBD2. The CDR3 spans 14 residues. Trimming cost V 7 bases and J 5 bases; bases outside gene matches: 6. The CDR3, as DNA: TGTGCCAGCAAGCCGGGACTAGGAACCGGGGAGCTGTTTTTT. Encoded protein: CASKPGLGTGELFF.

The CDR3: CASSPRPGSNQPQHF. The CDR3 DNA follows: TGTGCCAGCAGCCCTAGACCTGGGAGCAATCAGCCCCAGCATTTT. V usage is TRBV7-8 and J usage is TRBJ1-5; D is unresolved. Trimming removed 5 bases from V and 1 base from J, with 12 bases in between. The CDR3 runs to 15 residues. The germline V gene encodes CDR1 SGHVS and CDR2 FQNEAQ. Variable domain in full (rest from reference TRBV7-8 and TRBJ1-5): GAGVSQSPRYKVAKRGQDVALRCDPISGHVSLFWYQQALGQGPEFLTYFQNEAQLDKSGLPSDRFFAERPEGSVSTLKIQRTQQEDSAVYLCASSPRPGSNQPQHFGDGTRLSIL.

J is TRBJ1-2 and V is TRBV29-1, with 8 bases fitting TRBD1. Trimming took 3 bases from V and 2 from J; bases not matched to a gene: 2. The CDR3 is 13 residues long. In germline, CDR1 is SQVTM, CDR2 ANQGSEA. The CDR3, as DNA: TGCAGCGTTGAGACAGGGGACAACTATGGCTACACCTTC. This codes for CSVETGDNYGYTF. The complete variable domain, with remaining parts taken from reference TRBV29-1 and TRBJ1-2, reads SAVISQKPSRDICQRGTSLTIQCQVDSQVTMMFWYRQQPGQSLTLIATANQGSEATYESGFVIDKFPISRPNLTFSTLTVSNMSPEDSSIYLCSVETGDNYGYTFGSGTRLTVV.

This clonotype appeared many times. The rearrangement uses TRBV18 and TRBJ1-5; D is ambiguous. V lost 5 bases and J lost 2, with 16 bases in between. Germline V gene data show CDR1 as KGHSH and CDR2 as LQKENI. This CDR3 region has 16 residues. CDR3: CASSRSPAAGNQPQHF. Here the CDR3 DNA reads TGTGCCAGCTCAAGATCCCCGGCCGCGGGCAATCAGCCCCAGCATTTT.

This clonotype was observed at least ten times. This chain joins TRBV5-1 and TRBJ2-1; 7 bases are a match to TRBD2. The germline V gene has CDR1 SGHRS and CDR2 YFSETQ. CDR3 size: 17 residues. V gave up 1 base and J gave up 3 bases; unmatched junction bases: 10. For the CDR3, the DNA is TGCGCCAGCAGCTTGAATTCGGGAGGCGGAGACTACAATGAGCAGTTCTTC. Translated, it gives CASSLNSGGGDYNEQFF. Complete variable domain (other parts from reference TRBV5-1 and TRBJ2-1): KAGVTQTPRYLIKTRGQQVTLSCSPISGHRSVSWYQQTPGQGLQFLFEYFSETQRNKGNFPGRFSGRQFSNSRSEMNVSTLELGDSALYLCASSLNSGGGDYNEQFFGPGTRLTVL.

This clonotype was recorded many times. V is TRBV12-3 or TRBV12-4 and J is TRBJ2-3; D gene uncertain. The CDR3 contains 14 residues. Trimming stripped 4 bases from V and 4 bases from J, with 12 bases between. CDR3 coding DNA: TGTGCCAGCAGTTCCTCACTGGCCCCAGATACGCAGTATTTT. This gives the protein CASSSSLAPDTQYF.